The 9 T cell receptor beta chains in this list originate from one sample, sequenced in a study of blood T cell repertoires in COVID-19. Here immunoSEQ multiplex PCR was the method, and the copy in TCRdb shows in-frame clones only, minus some. Among more than 300,000 clones listed, approximately 90% were seen once. Sequences were obtained from PBMCs or T cells enriched from blood (not recorded which). The receptor source for this set is a woman aged 18-29 years who had recovered from COVID-19.

The rearrangement uses TRBV27 and TRBJ1-6; D is uncertain. Deletions cut 3 bases from V and 0 bases from J, with 9 bases between. Germline CDR1 reads MNHEY; CDR2 reads SMNVEV (reference sequence). CDR3 length: 16 residues. The CDR3, as DNA: TGTGCCAGCAGTTTGCGAGCGAACTCCTATAATTCACCCCTCCACTTT. Its protein is CASSLRANSYNSPLHF.

A few counts support this clone. The genes are TRBV5-1 and TRBJ2-7; 8 bases are a match to TRBD1. The germline V gene encodes CDR1 SGHRS and CDR2 YFSETQ. The CDR3 extends over 16 amino acids. The trim removed 0 bases at V and 4 bases at J, leaving 9 bases unmatched. CDR3 in DNA: TGCGCCAGCAGCTTGGTCAGGGGGCGACCAGTTTACGAGCAGTACTTC. Amino acids: CASSLVRGRPVYEQYF.

This chain connects TRBV5-1 to TRBJ1-4; a possible D gene is TRBD1 (5 bases). The CDR3 loop spans 16 amino acids. Germline V CDR1 and CDR2: SGHRS, YFSETQ. V gave up 0 bases and J gave up 8 bases, with 17 bases separating them. CDR3 in amino acids: CASSLVSGGSREKLFF. DNA of the CDR3: TGCGCCAGCAGCTTGGTTTCTGGGGGGTCGCGGGAAAAACTGTTTTTT.

The chain uses TRBV9 and TRBJ2-5, with TRBD1 matching over 8 bases. V dropped 3 bases and J dropped 4; count of bases not matched to a gene: 11. The germline gives CDR1 SGDLS, CDR2 YYNGEE. There are 16 residues in the CDR3. The CDR3 region is CASSAGRDRQGETQYF. In DNA form, the CDR3 reads TGTGCCAGCAGCGCTGGCAGGGACAGGCAGGGAGAGACCCAGTACTTC.

This chain uses TRBV10-3 with TRBJ2-2; D is uncertain. This CDR3 contains 15 residues. V was pared by 6 bases and J by 0 bases, with 11 bases between. Germline loops: CDR1 ENHRY, CDR2 SYGVKD. The CDR3 DNA sequence: TGTGCCATCAGCAACACGATCCCGAACACCGGGGAGCTGTTTTTT. As protein: CAISNTIPNTGELFF.

CDR3 nucleotides: TGTGCCAGCAGCTTGGAGCCGAGCTCCTACGAGCAGTACTTC. This encodes CASSLEPSSYEQYF. This chain connects TRBV5-4 to TRBJ2-7; D call uncertain. The CDR3 extends over 14 amino acids. With 0 bases removed from V and 0 bases from J, the gap between germline ends came to 7 bases. Germline lookup yields CDR1 SGHNT and CDR2 YYREEE (reference sequence).

V usage is TRBV7-2 and J usage is TRBJ2-1, with D possibly TRBD2 on 6 matching bases. The V gene lost 3 bases and the J gene lost 5 bases, with 8 bases spanning the gap. The CDR3 has 13 residues. Germline V gene lookup returns CDR1 SGHTA and CDR2 FQGNSA. CDR3 nucleotides: TGTGCCAGCAGCTTCGGGGGAAACAATGAGCAGTTCTTC. Protein product: CASSFGGNNEQFF.

This chain joins TRBV6-1 and TRBJ2-7; 9 bases fit TRBD1. The CDR3 contains 15 residues. Germline V lookup: CDR1 MNHNS, CDR2 SASEGT. V lost 3 bases and J lost 3; bases outside the gene matches: 6. CDR3 in DNA: TGTGCCAGCAGTGAGGGACAGGGTGTCAGCTACGAGCAGTACTTC. Protein sequence: CASSEGQGVSYEQYF.

The chain recombines TRBV5-4 with TRBJ1-4; D not resolved. V was trimmed by 4 bases and J by 6 bases, leaving 7 bases between them. The CDR3 totals 12 residues. Germline values: CDR1 SGHNT, CDR2 YYREEE (reference sequence). This CDR3 is CASSPGDEKLFF. CDR3 in DNA: TGTGCCAGCAGCCCCGGGGATGAAAAACTGTTTTTT.